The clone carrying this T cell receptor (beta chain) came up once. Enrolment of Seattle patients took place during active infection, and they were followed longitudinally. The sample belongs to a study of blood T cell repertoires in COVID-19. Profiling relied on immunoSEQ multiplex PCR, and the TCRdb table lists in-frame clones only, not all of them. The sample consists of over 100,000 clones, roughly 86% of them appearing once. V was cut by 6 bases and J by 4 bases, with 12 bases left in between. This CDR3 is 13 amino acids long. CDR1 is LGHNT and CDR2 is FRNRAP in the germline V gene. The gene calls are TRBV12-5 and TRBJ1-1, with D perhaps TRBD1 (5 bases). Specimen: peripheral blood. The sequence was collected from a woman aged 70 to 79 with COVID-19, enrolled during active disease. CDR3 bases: TGTGCTAGTGGATTTGGGGGACTCACTGAAGCTTTCTTT. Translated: CASGFGGLTEAFF.